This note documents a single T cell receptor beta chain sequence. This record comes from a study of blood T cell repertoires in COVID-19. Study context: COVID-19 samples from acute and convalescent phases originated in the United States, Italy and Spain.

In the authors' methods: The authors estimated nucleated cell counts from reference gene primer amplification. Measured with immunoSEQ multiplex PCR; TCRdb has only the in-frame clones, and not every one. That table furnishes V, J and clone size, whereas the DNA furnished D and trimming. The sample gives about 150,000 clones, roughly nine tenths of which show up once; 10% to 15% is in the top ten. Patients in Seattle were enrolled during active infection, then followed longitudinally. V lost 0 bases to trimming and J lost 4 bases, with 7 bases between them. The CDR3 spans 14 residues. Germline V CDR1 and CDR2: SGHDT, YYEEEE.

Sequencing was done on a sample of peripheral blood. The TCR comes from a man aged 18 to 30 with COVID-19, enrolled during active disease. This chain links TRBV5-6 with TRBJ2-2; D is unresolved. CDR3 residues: CASSLDPGTGELFF. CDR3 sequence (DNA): TGTGCCAGCAGCTTGGACCCCGGCACCGGGGAGCTGTTTTTT.